This entry concerns a single T cell receptor beta chain. Germline values: CDR1 SEHNR, CDR2 FQNEAQ (reference sequence). V was pared by 5 bases and J by 1 base, with 8 bases of the junction left unmatched. This CDR3 is 16 amino acids long. The sample comes from a study of blood T cell repertoires in COVID-19. Study context: COVID-19 samples, acute and convalescent, were from the United States, Italy and Spain. PBMCs, B-cell-depleted T cells, or T cells provided the cDNA or gDNA that made up the material.

In the authors' workflow: Reference gene primer amplification gave nucleated cell count estimates. Generated by immunoSEQ multiplex PCR, the TCRdb table keeps only in-frame clones and is missing some. V and J calls and clone size are as listed in that table; D and trimming were resolved from the DNA. The repertoire holds hundreds of thousands of clones, with roughly 85% as singletons. The gene calls are TRBV7-9 and TRBJ2-5; 9 nucleotides match TRBD1. This clonotype was obtained from a woman between 18 and 29 years old with acute or convalescent COVID-19. Sequencing was done on a sample of peripheral blood. This CDR3 is CASSAGQGMPQETQYF. In DNA, the CDR3 is TGTGCCAGCAGCGCAGGACAGGGGATGCCCCAAGAGACCCAGTACTTC.